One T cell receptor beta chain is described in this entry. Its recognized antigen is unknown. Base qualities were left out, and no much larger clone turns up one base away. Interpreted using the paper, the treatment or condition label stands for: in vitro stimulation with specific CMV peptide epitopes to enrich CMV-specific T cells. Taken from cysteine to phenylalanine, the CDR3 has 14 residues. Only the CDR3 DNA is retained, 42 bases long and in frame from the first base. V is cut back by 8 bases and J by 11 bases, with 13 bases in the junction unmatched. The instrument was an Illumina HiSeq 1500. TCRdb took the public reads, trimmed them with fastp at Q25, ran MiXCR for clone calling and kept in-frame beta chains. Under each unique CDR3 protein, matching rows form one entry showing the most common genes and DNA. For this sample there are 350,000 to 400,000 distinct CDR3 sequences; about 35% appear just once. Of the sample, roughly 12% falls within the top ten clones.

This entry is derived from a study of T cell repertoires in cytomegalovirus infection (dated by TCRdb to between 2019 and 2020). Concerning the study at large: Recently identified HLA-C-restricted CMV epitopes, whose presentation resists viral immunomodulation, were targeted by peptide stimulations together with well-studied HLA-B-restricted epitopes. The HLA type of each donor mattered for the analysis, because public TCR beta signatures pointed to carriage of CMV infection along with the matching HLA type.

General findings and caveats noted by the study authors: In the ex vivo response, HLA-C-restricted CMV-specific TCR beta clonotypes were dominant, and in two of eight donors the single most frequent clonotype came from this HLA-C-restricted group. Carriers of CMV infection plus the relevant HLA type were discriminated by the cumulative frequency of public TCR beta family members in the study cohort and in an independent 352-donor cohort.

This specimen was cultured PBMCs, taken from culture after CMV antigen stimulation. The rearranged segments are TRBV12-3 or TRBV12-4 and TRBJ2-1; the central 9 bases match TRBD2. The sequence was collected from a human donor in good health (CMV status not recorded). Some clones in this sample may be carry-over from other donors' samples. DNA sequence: TGTGCCAGCCGAGCGGGAGGCCCATTCCCTCAGCAGTTCTTC. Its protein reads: CASRAGGPFPQQFF.